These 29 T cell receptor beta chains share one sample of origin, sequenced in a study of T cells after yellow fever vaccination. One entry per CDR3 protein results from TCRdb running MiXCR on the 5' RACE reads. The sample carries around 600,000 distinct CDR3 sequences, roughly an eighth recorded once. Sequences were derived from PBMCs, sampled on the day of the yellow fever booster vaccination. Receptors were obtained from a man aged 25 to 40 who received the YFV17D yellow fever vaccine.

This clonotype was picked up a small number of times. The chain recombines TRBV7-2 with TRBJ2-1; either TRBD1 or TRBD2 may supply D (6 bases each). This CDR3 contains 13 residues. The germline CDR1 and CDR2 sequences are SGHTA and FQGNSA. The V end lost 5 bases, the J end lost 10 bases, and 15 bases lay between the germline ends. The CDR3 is CASSPPGAEEQFF. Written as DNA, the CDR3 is TGTGCCAGCAGCCCCCCGGGGGCTGAAGAGCAGTTCTTC.

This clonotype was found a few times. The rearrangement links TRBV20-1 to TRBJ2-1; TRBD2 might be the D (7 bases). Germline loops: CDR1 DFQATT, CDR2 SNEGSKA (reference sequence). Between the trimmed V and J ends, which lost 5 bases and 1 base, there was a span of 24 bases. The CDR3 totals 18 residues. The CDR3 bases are TGCAGTGCTCCCGGAATGGGGGGCCTAGCGGAGTCCTACAATGAGCAGTTCTTC. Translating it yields CSAPGMGGLAESYNEQFF.

CDR3 nucleotides: TGTGCCAGCAGCAGCGGGGTTCAGGGAAACATTCAGTACTTC. This sequence encodes CASSSGVQGNIQYF. The chain combines TRBV9 with TRBJ2-4, with TRBD2 identical over 7 bases. The trim removed 4 bases at V and 6 bases at J, leaving 7 bases unmatched. The germline V gene has CDR1 SGDLS and CDR2 YYNGEE. CDR3 length: 14 amino acids.

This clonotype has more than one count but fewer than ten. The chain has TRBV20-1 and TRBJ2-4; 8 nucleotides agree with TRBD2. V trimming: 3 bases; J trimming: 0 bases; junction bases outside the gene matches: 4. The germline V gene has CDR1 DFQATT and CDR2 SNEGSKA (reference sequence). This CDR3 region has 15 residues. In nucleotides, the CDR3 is TGCAGTGCTAGTGTCCGGGGGGGAGCCAAAAACATTCAGTACTTC. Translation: CSASVRGGAKNIQYF.

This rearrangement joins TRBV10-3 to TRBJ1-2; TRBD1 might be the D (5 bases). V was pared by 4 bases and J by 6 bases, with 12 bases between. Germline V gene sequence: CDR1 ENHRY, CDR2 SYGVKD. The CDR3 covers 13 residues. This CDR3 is CAISARGPDGYTF. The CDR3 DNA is TGTGCCATCAGTGCGAGGGGACCTGATGGCTACACCTTC.

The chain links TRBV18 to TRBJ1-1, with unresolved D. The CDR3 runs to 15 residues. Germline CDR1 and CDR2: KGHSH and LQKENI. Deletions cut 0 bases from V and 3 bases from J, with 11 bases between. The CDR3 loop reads CASSPPVGLDTEAFF. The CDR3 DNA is TGTGCCAGCTCACCACCGGTAGGGCTGGACACTGAAGCTTTCTTT.

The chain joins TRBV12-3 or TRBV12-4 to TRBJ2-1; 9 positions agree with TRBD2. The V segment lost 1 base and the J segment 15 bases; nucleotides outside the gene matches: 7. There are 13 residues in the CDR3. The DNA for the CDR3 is TGTGCCAGCAGTTTAGAGGCCCGGACTAGCGTGTTCTTC. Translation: CASSLEARTSVFF.

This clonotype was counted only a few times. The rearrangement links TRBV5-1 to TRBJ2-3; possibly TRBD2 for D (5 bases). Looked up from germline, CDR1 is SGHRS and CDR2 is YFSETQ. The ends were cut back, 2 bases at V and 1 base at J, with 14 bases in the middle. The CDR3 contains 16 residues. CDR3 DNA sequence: TGCGCCAGCAGCTTCGGCGGGTCATATGGCACAGATACGCAGTATTTT. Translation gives CASSFGGSYGTDTQYF.

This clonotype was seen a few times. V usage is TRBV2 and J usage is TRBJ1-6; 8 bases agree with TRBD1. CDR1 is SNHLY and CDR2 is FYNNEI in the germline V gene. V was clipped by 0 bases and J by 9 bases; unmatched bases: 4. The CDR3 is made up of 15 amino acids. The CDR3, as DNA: TGTGCCAGCAGTGAAGCGCGGGACAGGCCTTCACCCCTCCACTTT. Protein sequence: CASSEARDRPSPLHF. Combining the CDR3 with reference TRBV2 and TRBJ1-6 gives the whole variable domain EPEVTQTPSHQVTQMGQEVILRCVPISNHLYFYWYRQILGQKVEFLVSFYNNEISEKSEIFDDQFSVERPDGSNFTLKIRSTKLEDSAMYFCASSEARDRPSPLHFGNGTRLTVT.

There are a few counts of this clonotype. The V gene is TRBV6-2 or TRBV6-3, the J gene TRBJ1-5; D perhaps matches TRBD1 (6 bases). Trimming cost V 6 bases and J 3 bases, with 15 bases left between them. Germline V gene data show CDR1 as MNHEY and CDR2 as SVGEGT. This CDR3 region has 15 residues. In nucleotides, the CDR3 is TGTGCCAGCAGACTCGACAGGCAACTCAATCAGCCCCAGCATTTT. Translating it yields CASRLDRQLNQPQHF.

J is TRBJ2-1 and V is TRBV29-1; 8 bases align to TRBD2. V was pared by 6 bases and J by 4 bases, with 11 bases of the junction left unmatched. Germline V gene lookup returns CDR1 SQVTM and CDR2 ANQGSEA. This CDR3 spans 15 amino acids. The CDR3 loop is CSVTSYSGTYNEQFF. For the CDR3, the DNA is TGCAGCGTAACCAGCTATAGCGGGACTTACAATGAGCAGTTCTTC.

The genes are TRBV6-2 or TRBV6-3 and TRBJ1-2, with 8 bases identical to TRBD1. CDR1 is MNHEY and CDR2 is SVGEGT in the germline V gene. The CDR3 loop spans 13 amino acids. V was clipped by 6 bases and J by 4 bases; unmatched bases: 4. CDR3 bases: TGTGCCAGCAGGACGGACAGGGCCTATGGCTACACCTTC. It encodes CASRTDRAYGYTF.

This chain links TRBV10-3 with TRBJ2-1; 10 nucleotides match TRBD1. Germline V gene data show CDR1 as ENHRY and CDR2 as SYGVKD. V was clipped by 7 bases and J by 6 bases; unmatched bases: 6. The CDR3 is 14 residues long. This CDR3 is CAINGDRGLNEQFF. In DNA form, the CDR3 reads TGTGCCATCAATGGCGACAGGGGGCTCAATGAGCAGTTCTTC.

CDR3 sequence reads: CASSFNRNSGANVLTF. CDR3 DNA: TGCGCCAGCAGCTTTAACAGAAACTCTGGGGCCAACGTCCTGACTTTC. V and J are TRBV5-1 and TRBJ2-6, with D unclear. V lost 2 bases to trimming and J lost 0 bases, with 9 bases between them. This CDR3 is 16 amino acids long. Germline V gene lookup returns CDR1 SGHRS and CDR2 YFSETQ.

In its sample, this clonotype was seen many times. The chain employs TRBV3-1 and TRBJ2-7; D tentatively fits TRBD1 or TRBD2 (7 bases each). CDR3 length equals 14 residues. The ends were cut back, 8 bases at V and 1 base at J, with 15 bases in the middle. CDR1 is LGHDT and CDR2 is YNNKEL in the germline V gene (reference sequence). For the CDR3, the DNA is TGTGCCAGCCAACCAGGGGGGGGGTCCTACGAGCAGTACTTC. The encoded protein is CASQPGGGSYEQYF.

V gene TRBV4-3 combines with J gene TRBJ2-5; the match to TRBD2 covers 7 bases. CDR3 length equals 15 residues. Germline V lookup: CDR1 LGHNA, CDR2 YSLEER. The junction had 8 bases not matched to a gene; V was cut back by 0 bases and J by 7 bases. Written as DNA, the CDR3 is TGCGCCAGCAGCCAAGAGATCCAGCGGGGCGGGACCCAGTACTTC. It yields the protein CASSQEIQRGGTQYF.

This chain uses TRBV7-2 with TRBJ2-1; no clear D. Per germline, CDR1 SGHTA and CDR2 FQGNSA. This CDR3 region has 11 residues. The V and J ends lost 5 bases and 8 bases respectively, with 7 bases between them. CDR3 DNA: TGTGCCAGCAGCACCTCCTATGAGCAGTTCTTC. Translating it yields CASSTSYEQFF.

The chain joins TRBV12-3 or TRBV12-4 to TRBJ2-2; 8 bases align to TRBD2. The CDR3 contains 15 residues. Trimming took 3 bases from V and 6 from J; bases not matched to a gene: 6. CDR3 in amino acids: CASSFSGSLSGELFF. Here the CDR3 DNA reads TGTGCCAGCAGTTTCAGCGGGAGTCTATCCGGGGAGCTGTTTTTT.

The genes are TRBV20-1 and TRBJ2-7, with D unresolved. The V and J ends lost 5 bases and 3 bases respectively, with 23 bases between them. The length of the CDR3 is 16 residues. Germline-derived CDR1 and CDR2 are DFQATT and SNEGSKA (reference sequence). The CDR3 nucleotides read TGCAGTGCTGCGACCCCCCGATGGCCAAGTAGCTACGAGCAGTACTTC. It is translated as CSAATPRWPSSYEQYF.

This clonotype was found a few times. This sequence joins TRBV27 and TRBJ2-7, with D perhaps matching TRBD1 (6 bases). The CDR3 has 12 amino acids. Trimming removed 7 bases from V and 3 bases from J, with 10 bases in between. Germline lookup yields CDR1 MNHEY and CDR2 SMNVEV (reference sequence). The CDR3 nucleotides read TGTGCCAGCAAGAGGGGGATCTACGAGCAGTACTTC. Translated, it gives CASKRGIYEQYF.

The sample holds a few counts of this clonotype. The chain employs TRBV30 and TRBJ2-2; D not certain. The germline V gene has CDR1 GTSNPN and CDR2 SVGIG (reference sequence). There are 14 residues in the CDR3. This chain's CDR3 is CAARKDANTGELFF. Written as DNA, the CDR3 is TGTGCAGCCCGAAAGGACGCTAACACCGGGGAGCTGTTTTTT.

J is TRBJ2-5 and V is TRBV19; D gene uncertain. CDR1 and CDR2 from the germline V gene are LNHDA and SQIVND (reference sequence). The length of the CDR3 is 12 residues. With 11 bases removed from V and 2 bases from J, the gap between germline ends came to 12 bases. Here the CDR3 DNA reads TGTGCCGGAAGCGAACAGCAAGAGACCCAGTACTTC. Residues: CAGSEQQETQYF.

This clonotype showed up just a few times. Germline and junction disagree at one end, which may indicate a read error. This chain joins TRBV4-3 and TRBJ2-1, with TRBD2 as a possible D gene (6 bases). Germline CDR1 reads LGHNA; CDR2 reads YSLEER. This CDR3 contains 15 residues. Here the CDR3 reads CARSPSALTYNEQFF. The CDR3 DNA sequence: TGCGCCAGGAGCCCTAGCGCTCTGACCTACAATGAGCAGTTCTTC.

This CDR3 is CASSYPTSGVPYEQYF. CDR3 DNA: TGTGCCAGCAGTTACCCGACTAGCGGCGTGCCGTACGAGCAGTACTTC. The rearrangement joins TRBV6-5 to TRBJ2-7; TRBD2 matches at 9 bases. This CDR3 has 16 residues. Losses at the gene ends were 2 bases for V and 4 bases for J; bases not matched to a gene: 9. Germline CDR1 reads MNHEY; CDR2 reads SVGAGI.

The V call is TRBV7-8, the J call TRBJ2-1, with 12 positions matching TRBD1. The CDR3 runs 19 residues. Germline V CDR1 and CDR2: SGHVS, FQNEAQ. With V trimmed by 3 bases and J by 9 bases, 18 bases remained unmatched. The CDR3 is CASSLVPGQGALGDGEQFF. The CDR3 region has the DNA TGTGCCAGCAGCTTGGTCCCGGGACAGGGGGCTCTGGGGGATGGTGAGCAGTTCTTC.

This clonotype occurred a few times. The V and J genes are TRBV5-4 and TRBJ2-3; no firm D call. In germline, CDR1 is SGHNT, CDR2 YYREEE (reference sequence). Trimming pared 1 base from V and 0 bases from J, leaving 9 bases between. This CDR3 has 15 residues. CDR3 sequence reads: CASSLRTPSTDTQYF. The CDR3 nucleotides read TGTGCCAGCAGCTTGAGGACGCCTAGCACAGATACGCAGTATTTT. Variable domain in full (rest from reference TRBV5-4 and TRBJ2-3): ETGVTQSPTHLIKTRGQQVTLRCSSQSGHNTVSWYQQALGQGPQFIFQYYREEENGRGNFPPRFSGLQFPNYSSELNVNALELDDSALYLCASSLRTPSTDTQYFGPGTRLTVL.

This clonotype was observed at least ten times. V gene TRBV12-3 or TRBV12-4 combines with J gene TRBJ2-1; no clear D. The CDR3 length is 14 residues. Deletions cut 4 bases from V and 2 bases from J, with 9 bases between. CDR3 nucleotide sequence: TGTGCCAGCAGTTCCTTCCGCCCCTACAATGAGCAGTTCTTC. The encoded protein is CASSSFRPYNEQFF.

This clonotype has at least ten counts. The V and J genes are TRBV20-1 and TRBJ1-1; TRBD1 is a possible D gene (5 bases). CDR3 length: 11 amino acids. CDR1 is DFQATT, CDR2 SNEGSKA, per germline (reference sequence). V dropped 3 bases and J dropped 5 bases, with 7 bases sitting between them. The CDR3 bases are TGCAGTGCTAGTCGGGGGACTGAAGCTTTCTTT. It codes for CSASRGTEAFF.

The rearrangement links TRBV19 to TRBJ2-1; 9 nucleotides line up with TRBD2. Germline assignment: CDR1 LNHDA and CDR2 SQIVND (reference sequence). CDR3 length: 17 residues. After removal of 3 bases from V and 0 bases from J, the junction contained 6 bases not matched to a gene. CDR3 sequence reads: CASSIRTSESSYNEQFF. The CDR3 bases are TGTGCCAGTAGTATCCGGACTAGCGAGAGCTCCTACAATGAGCAGTTCTTC.